What follows describes a single T cell receptor beta chain. These data originate in a study of cytomegalovirus exposure and HLA in healthy donors. Primers for the PCR totalled 60 Vbeta and 13 Jbeta. How the authors handled the data: The authors later counted roughly 77 million unique TCR beta chains, approximately 10 million of them shared. Assay: immunoSEQ multiplex PCR; the TCRdb copy retains only in-frame clones and omits some. V, J and clone size derive from that table, while D and trimming were established from the DNA sequence. The table records some 130,000 clones, roughly four fifths of them present only once. The sample was PBMCs. The clonotype was recovered from a woman in her 50s in good health and CMV-seronegative.

The CDR3 here is CASSPAGGSRDTQYF. DNA of the CDR3: TGTGCCAGCTCACCGGCGGGAGGGTCGAGGGATACGCAGTATTTT. This chain uses TRBV18 with TRBJ2-3; TRBD2 matches 9 bases. This CDR3 spans 15 amino acids. The germline V gene encodes CDR1 KGHSH and CDR2 LQKENI. V was clipped by 3 bases and J by 6 bases; unmatched bases: 7.